Below, 30 T cell receptor beta chains from the same sample are listed, as sequenced in a study of cytomegalovirus exposure and HLA in healthy donors. Both 60 Vbeta primers and 13 Jbeta primers went into the PCR. The repertoire was sequenced with immunoSEQ multiplex PCR; TCRdb's copy has only in-frame clones and lacks some. The table shows roughly 180,000 clones, with just over 75% occurring only once. Material: PBMCs. These receptors all stem from a woman in her sixties in good health and CMV-seropositive.

The rearrangement uses TRBV30 and TRBJ2-1; D is ambiguous. There are 14 residues in the CDR3. Germline assignment: CDR1 GTSNPN and CDR2 SVGIG (reference sequence). Trimming pared 4 bases from V and 3 bases from J, leaving 13 bases between. The CDR3 sequence: CAWTGSLNYNEQFF. The CDR3 coding sequence is TGTGCCTGGACAGGCAGTTTAAACTACAATGAGCAGTTCTTC.

V and J are TRBV5-1 and TRBJ2-5; possibly TRBD2 for D (6 bases). Germline CDR1 and CDR2: SGHRS and YFSETQ. The V gene lost 0 bases and the J gene lost 5 bases, with 11 bases spanning the gap. This CDR3 is 14 amino acids long. CDR3 nucleotide sequence: TGCGCCAGCAGCTTGGCGCCTGGGAGGGAGACCCAGTACTTC. Its translation: CASSLAPGRETQYF.

This clone has just one count. The genes are TRBV6-6 and TRBJ1-4; weak D call: TRBD1 (5 bases). Trimming pared 11 bases from V and 3 bases from J, leaving 10 bases between. Looked up from germline, CDR1 is MNHNY and CDR2 is SVGAGI (reference sequence). The CDR3 sequence is 12 residues long. This CDR3 reads CAAGPSNEKLFF. As DNA, the CDR3 is TGTGCCGCAGGGCCCTCTAATGAAAAACTGTTTTTT.

This clone was observed a handful of times. V gene TRBV29-1 combines with J gene TRBJ2-1; D not resolved. Trimming stripped 5 bases from V and 6 bases from J, with 8 bases between. The CDR3 runs 11 residues. Per germline, CDR1 SQVTM and CDR2 ANQGSEA. The CDR3 sequence is CSVRGSNEQFF. The CDR3 DNA follows: TGCAGCGTTCGAGGCAGCAATGAGCAGTTCTTC.

The V gene is TRBV29-1, the J gene TRBJ2-1; 12 nucleotides align to TRBD2. V shed 6 bases and J 9 bases; nucleotides not matched to a gene: 9. The CDR3 has 14 amino acids. In germline, CDR1 is SQVTM, CDR2 ANQGSEA. CDR3 nucleotide sequence: TGCAGCGTCAATCGACTAGCGGGGGTATCTGAGCAGTTCTTC. The encoded protein is CSVNRLAGVSEQFF.

This chain uses TRBV2 with TRBJ1-5, with 8 bases identical to TRBD1. The length of the CDR3 is 14 residues. Germline CDR1 SNHLY, CDR2 FYNNEI. The V segment lost 7 bases and the J segment 7 bases; nucleotides outside the gene matches: 9. CDR3 in amino acids: CASTYRGTGQPQHF. For the CDR3, the DNA is TGTGCCAGCACCTACAGGGGGACGGGACAGCCCCAGCATTTT.

There are a few counts of this clone. This sequence joins TRBV6-5 and TRBJ2-2; no definite D call. The CDR3 is 14 amino acids. The germline V and J ends were trimmed by 2 bases and 4 bases, with 8 bases remaining between them. Germline V lookup: CDR1 MNHEY, CDR2 SVGAGI. The CDR3 loop is CASSYIVATGELFF. The CDR3 DNA sequence: TGTGCCAGCAGTTACATAGTTGCCACCGGGGAGCTGTTTTTT.

V is TRBV11-2 and J is TRBJ2-5, with 11 bases identical to TRBD1. CDR1 and CDR2 (germline): SGHAT, FQNNGV. V lost 1 base and J lost 5; bases outside the gene matches: 6. This CDR3 spans 16 amino acids. This CDR3 is CASSLGRTGGWETQYF. DNA of the CDR3: TGTGCCAGCAGCTTAGGGAGGACAGGGGGCTGGGAGACCCAGTACTTC.

The chain links TRBV7-8 to TRBJ1-5, with TRBD1 identical over 11 bases. V lost 3 bases, J lost 6 bases, and 7 bases stayed unmatched. CDR1 and CDR2 (germline): SGHVS, FQNEAQ. CDR3 length: 16 amino acids. The CDR3 reads CASSFGQGAGGQPQHF. CDR3 nucleotides: TGTGCCAGCAGCTTTGGACAGGGGGCGGGAGGTCAGCCCCAGCATTTT.

V and J are TRBV4-1 and TRBJ1-1; D unresolved. V was shortened by 2 bases and J by 0 bases, with 7 bases between the two germline ends. The germline V gene has CDR1 MGHRA and CDR2 YSYEKL. The CDR3 is made up of 14 amino acids. The CDR3 nucleotides read TGCGCCAGCAGCCAACAACTCTTGAACACTGAAGCTTTCTTT. Protein product: CASSQQLLNTEAFF.

This chain uses TRBV19 with TRBJ2-5; no clear D gene. Germline assignment: CDR1 LNHDA and CDR2 SQIVND (reference sequence). The V and J ends lost 4 bases and 9 bases respectively, with 15 bases between them. This CDR3 contains 13 residues. CDR3 coding DNA: TGTGCCAGTAGTACTTATTTAAAGACTCCCCAGTACTTC. It encodes CASSTYLKTPQYF.

The rearrangement joins TRBV28 to TRBJ2-2, with D unclear. Germline V gene data show CDR1 as MDHEN and CDR2 as SYDVKM. The length of the CDR3 is 12 residues. Trimming shortened V by 6 bases and J by 3 bases, and 5 bases separated the two germline ends. The CDR3 DNA follows: TGTGCCAGCAGAATCGACACCGGGGAGCTGTTTTTT. It encodes CASRIDTGELFF.

Here the CDR3 reads CAWSPGGTEAFF. The CDR3 nucleotides are TGTGCCTGGAGTCCTGGGGGGACTGAAGCTTTCTTT. The chain combines TRBV30 with TRBJ1-1; TRBD1 might be the D (5 bases). V dropped 2 bases and J dropped 5 bases, with 9 bases sitting between them. This CDR3 region has 12 residues. Germline V gives CDR1 GTSNPN, CDR2 SVGIG (reference sequence). Full variable domain (missing parts from reference TRBV30 and TRBJ1-1): SQTIHQWPATLVQPVGSPLSLECTVEGTSNPNLYWYRQAAGRGLQLLFYSVGIGQISSEVPQNLSASRPQDRQFILSSKKLLLSDSGFYLCAWSPGGTEAFFGQGTRLTVV.

This clone has just a few counts. The chain links TRBV29-1 to TRBJ1-5, with TRBD1 as a possible D gene (6 bases). Germline V gene sequence: CDR1 SQVTM, CDR2 ANQGSEA. The CDR3 has 16 residues. V was pared by 5 bases and J by 3 bases, with 20 bases between. This chain's CDR3 is CSVLLEGDPINQPQHF. The CDR3 DNA reads as TGCAGCGTTCTCCTAGAGGGGGATCCCATCAATCAGCCCCAGCATTTT.

The rearrangement joins TRBV6-1 to TRBJ1-2; no definite D call. The CDR3 has 14 amino acids. Germline V gives CDR1 MNHNS, CDR2 SASEGT. The germline V and J ends were trimmed by 1 base and 8 bases, with 14 bases remaining between them. The CDR3 protein is CASSEELRDRGYTF. CDR3 sequence (DNA): TGTGCCAGCAGTGAAGAGCTGAGGGATCGGGGCTACACCTTC.

The rearrangement links TRBV5-1 to TRBJ2-5; TRBD2 matches 10 bases. Matching the DNA end better, TRBJ2-7 makes the J call doubtful. The CDR3 runs 15 residues. Germline loops: CDR1 SGHRS, CDR2 YFSETQ. CDR3 DNA sequence: TGCGCCAGCAGATCGGATGGGACTAGCGCCTACGAGCAGTACTTC. This sequence encodes CASRSDGTSAYEQYF.

V is TRBV5-6 and J is TRBJ1-1; D may be TRBD1 (5 bases). This CDR3 has 15 residues. Trimming stripped 4 bases from V and 3 bases from J, with 16 bases between. Germline lookup yields CDR1 SGHDT and CDR2 YYEEEE. CDR3 nucleotides: TGTGCCAGCAGCGGTAGACAGAGATTGGACACTGAAGCTTTCTTT. This encodes CASSGRQRLDTEAFF.

This chain links TRBV5-1 with TRBJ2-1, with TRBD2 matching over 13 bases. Looked up from germline, CDR1 is SGHRS and CDR2 is YFSETQ. The length of the CDR3 is 17 residues. V lost 1 base to trimming and J lost 7 bases; unmatched junction nucleotides: 8. The CDR3 coding sequence is TGCGCCAGCAGCTTGCCCCGGACTAGCGGGAGTCGGAATGAGCAGTTCTTC. Residues: CASSLPRTSGSRNEQFF. The full variable domain, completed using reference TRBV5-1 and TRBJ2-1, is KAGVTQTPRYLIKTRGQQVTLSCSPISGHRSVSWYQQTPGQGLQFLFEYFSETQRNKGNFPGRFSGRQFSNSRSEMNVSTLELGDSALYLCASSLPRTSGSRNEQFFGPGTRLTVL.

This chain links TRBV7-9 with TRBJ2-7, with D possibly being TRBD1 (6 bases). Trimming took 6 bases from V and 4 from J, leaving 10 bases between them. The germline V gene has CDR1 SEHNR and CDR2 FQNEAQ (reference sequence). This CDR3 contains 12 residues. CDR3 nucleotides: TGTGCCAGCAGTTCAGGGGCTTACGAGCAGTACTTC. This codes for CASSSGAYEQYF.

V gene TRBV6-5 combines with J gene TRBJ2-7; D call uncertain. Trimming took off 0 bases at V and 2 bases at J, with 14 bases between the two ends. The germline V gene has CDR1 MNHEY and CDR2 SVGAGI. This CDR3 is built from 16 residues. The CDR3 spells CASSYSRLTTAYEQYF. The CDR3 DNA is TGTGCCAGCAGTTACTCGCGACTCACTACTGCCTACGAGCAGTACTTC.

The chain couples TRBV2 to TRBJ2-5; 7 nucleotides line up with TRBD1. This CDR3 has 14 residues. Looked up from germline, CDR1 is SNHLY and CDR2 is FYNNEI. With V trimmed by 2 bases and J by 5 bases, 5 bases remained unmatched. The CDR3 protein is CASSEQTGRETQYF. The DNA of the CDR3 is TGTGCCAGCAGTGAACAGACAGGGCGGGAGACCCAGTACTTC.

The chain couples TRBV28 to TRBJ2-5; 7 bases fit TRBD1. This CDR3 is 14 amino acids long. After removal of 6 bases from V and 0 bases from J, the junction contained 4 bases not matched to a gene. Germline assignment: CDR1 MDHEN and CDR2 SYDVKM. CDR3 sequence: CASSRGGNQETQYF. The CDR3 DNA sequence: TGTGCCAGCAGCCGAGGGGGCAACCAAGAGACCCAGTACTTC. Full variable domain (remainder filled in from reference TRBV28 and TRBJ2-5): DVKVTQSSRYLVKRTGEKVFLECVQDMDHENMFWYRQDPGLGLRLIYFSYDVKMKEKGDIPEGYSVSREKKERFSLILESASTNQTSMYLCASSRGGNQETQYFGPGTRLLVL.

The CDR3 loop reads CASSGSRTTYEQYF. As DNA, the CDR3 is TGCGCCAGCAGTGGTTCGCGGACAACCTACGAGCAGTACTTC. This rearrangement joins TRBV10-1 to TRBJ2-7, with D possibly being TRBD1 (5 bases). V lost 4 bases and J lost 2, with 12 bases in between. The length of the CDR3 is 14 residues. CDR1 and CDR2 (germline): WNHNN, SYGVQD (reference sequence).

The genes are TRBV9 and TRBJ2-2; 8 bases are a match to TRBD2. V trimming: 0 bases; J trimming: 6 bases; junction bases outside the gene matches: 7. This CDR3 comprises 16 residues. Germline CDR1 reads SGDLS; CDR2 reads YYNGEE. In DNA form, the CDR3 reads TGTGCCAGCAGCGTAGCTCCGGGGGGGCGCTCCGGGGAGCTGTTTTTT. Translation: CASSVAPGGRSGELFF. The whole variable domain, remainder taken from reference TRBV9 and TRBJ2-2, is DSGVTQTPKHLITATGQRVTLRCSPRSGDLSVYWYQQSLDQGLQFLIQYYNGEERAKGNILERFSAQQFPDLHSELNLSSLELGDSALYFCASSVAPGGRSGELFFGEGSRLTVL.

This clone was picked up a small number of times. The V and J genes are TRBV7-9 and TRBJ2-1; 12 positions agree with TRBD1. CDR3 length equals 15 residues. The V segment lost 5 bases and the J segment 6 bases; nucleotides outside the gene matches: 5. Germline V lookup: CDR1 SEHNR, CDR2 FQNEAQ (reference sequence). The CDR3: CASSPGQGARNEQFF. CDR3 coding DNA: TGTGCCAGCAGCCCGGGACAGGGGGCGCGCAATGAGCAGTTCTTC.

The CDR3 DNA follows: TGTGCCAGCAGCGTAGTCGGACAAGCCCACGAGCAGTACTTC. This sequence encodes CASSVVGQAHEQYF. V and J are TRBV9 and TRBJ2-7; D possibly corresponds to TRBD1 (5 bases). The CDR3 runs to 14 residues. Per germline, CDR1 SGDLS and CDR2 YYNGEE. V was clipped by 0 bases and J by 5 bases, with 12 bases between them.

The chain combines TRBV7-9 with TRBJ1-1; D is uncertain. Germline loops: CDR1 SEHNR, CDR2 FQNEAQ (reference sequence). The CDR3 runs 15 residues. Trimming removed 7 bases from V and 0 bases from J, with 15 bases in between. CDR3 DNA: TGTGCCAGCAACACCGGGGAGATTATGAACACTGAAGCTTTCTTT. Translating gives CASNTGEIMNTEAFF.

The chain combines TRBV4-1 with TRBJ1-6; D gene uncertain. The CDR3 loop spans 16 amino acids. The ends were cut back, 1 base at V and 4 bases at J, with 11 bases in the middle. In germline, CDR1 is MGHRA, CDR2 YSYEKL. CDR3: CASSQGGSVYNSPLHF. The CDR3 DNA is TGCGCCAGCAGCCAAGGCGGGAGTGTTTATAATTCACCCCTCCACTTT.

This sequence joins TRBV7-2 and TRBJ1-1; D gene uncertain. Germline loops: CDR1 SGHTA, CDR2 FQGNSA. V lost 3 bases and J 1 base, leaving 6 bases between the germline ends. The CDR3 is 13 amino acids. The CDR3 loop is CASSFTPNTEAFF. DNA of the CDR3: TGTGCCAGCAGCTTTACACCGAACACTGAAGCTTTCTTT.

V and J are TRBV21-1 and TRBJ2-3; TRBD1, the D gene given by the table, was not confirmed from the DNA. TRBV21-1 is an annotated pseudogene. The CDR3 has 18 residues. The CDR3 DNA follows: TGTGCCAGCAGCAAAGAATGGGACAGCCTAACTAGCACAGATACGCAGTATTTT. Protein sequence: CASSKEWDSLTSTDTQYF.